Detailed here is one T cell receptor beta chain. Other nucleotide sequences from this sample produce the same CDR3. This specimen comes from a study of control samples from healthy donors and cancer patients. The CDR3 sequence is 11 residues long. CDR1 is MNHEY and CDR2 is SVGAGI in the germline V gene. Deletions cut 6 bases from V and 5 bases from J, with 7 bases between. Clones were sequenced by immunoSEQ multiplex PCR, and TCRdb holds only the in-frame ones, with some missing. This sample has roughly 180,000 clones, with about 91% found just once. The receptor was derived from a woman between 40 and 55 years old in good health. Material: blood. The chain has TRBV6-5 and TRBJ1-2; TRBD1 is a possible D gene (5 bases). The CDR3 DNA follows: TGTGCCAGCAGCGAGGGGTATGGCTACACCTTC. Its translation is CASSEGYGYTF.